This T cell receptor (beta chain) was profiled in a study of PD-L1 blockade in urothelial cancer. Study observations and caveats: A below-median TCR clonality in blood before treatment predicted better survival.

Only in-frame clones appear in the TCRdb table, and some are missing; sequencing was by immunoSEQ multiplex PCR. The sample records approximately 91,000 clones, approximately 82% being singletons. A word on this clone: Its antigen is not identified.

Trimming stripped 5 bases from V and 7 bases from J, with 13 bases between. The CDR3 spans 14 residues. Germline CDR1 SGHKS, CDR2 YYEKEE (reference sequence). Stated time point: peripheral blood 6 weeks after treatment start. The TCR originated in a man aged 65 to 85 with urothelial cancer. V and J are TRBV5-5 and TRBJ1-6, with unresolved D. This material consisted of PBMCs, taken around atezolizumab (anti-PD-L1) treatment. The CDR3 region has the DNA TGTGCCAGCAGTGCAGTTTTGTGGAATTCACCCCTCCACTTT. It yields the protein CASSAVLWNSPLHF.